This T cell receptor (beta chain) was observed in a study of control samples from healthy donors and cancer patients. Method: immunoSEQ multiplex PCR; TCRdb's copy keeps in-frame clones and lacks some. The profile shows 100,000 to 150,000 clones, 80% to 90% of them singletons. V shed 2 bases and J shed 0 bases, with 7 bases lying between them. In germline, CDR1 is MNHEY, CDR2 SVGAGI. This CDR3 is built from 14 residues. The genes are TRBV6-5 and TRBJ1-1, with D hard to call. The sequenced material came from blood. The sequence was obtained from a man in his fifties or sixties in good health. The CDR3 coding sequence is TGTGCCAGCAGTTACCTGCAGGTGAACACTGAAGCTTTCTTT. It yields the protein CASSYLQVNTEAFF.